This T cell receptor (beta chain) was sequenced for a study of shared clonotypes between healthy human individuals. TCRdb's table, derived via immunoSEQ multiplex PCR, lists solely in-frame clones and lacks some. The sample has about 2.5 million clones, under 95% seen once. Study-level points and caveats: A reduction in generation probabilities was seen for non-shared clonotypes relative to those shared by all four donors. Memory subsets generally showed lower estimated richness than naive subsets.

Germline CDR1 and CDR2: SGHAT and FQNNGV. The CDR3 extends over 16 amino acids. The V end was cut by 1 base, the J end by 0 bases, with 9 bases between. On this clone itself: The antigen remains undetermined.

Sequenced material: naive CD4+ T cells from PBMCs. Subset of the sample: CD45RA+ positively selected. The chain has TRBV11-2 and TRBJ2-2; D remains ambiguous. The source is a man aged 18 to 29 in good health. Some clones in this sample may be carry-over from other donors' samples. CDR3 sequence (DNA): TGTGCCAGCAGCTTAGGTTCTGGGGCGAACACCGGGGAGCTGTTTTTT. Translation: CASSLGSGANTGELFF.